Described below is a single T cell receptor (beta chain) sequence and its context. Its target is not known. Germline V CDR1 and CDR2: ENHRY, SYGVKD. The CDR3 is made up of 13 amino acids. V was clipped by 4 bases and J by 7 bases, with 14 bases between them. Clinical symptoms, serum thyroxine and TRAb, thyroid ultrasound and orbital computed tomography were used for the diagnoses. The source of the sample is a study of T cells in Graves' hyperthyroidism and ophthalmopathy. RNA transcripts were the template for amplifying TCR beta CDR3 regions. During a first-round RT-PCR of the TCR CDR3, the HTBI primer set was used. TCRdb analysed the multiplex PCR reads with MiXCR anew, one entry per CDR3 protein. Among roughly 300,000 distinct CDR3 sequences listed, over 15% were seen once. Study-level findings and limits: Researchers found most expanded thyroid clonotypes above 0.001 in blood as well. A 13 V-J model separated ophthalmopathy from stable hyperthyroidism.

This TCR derives from a woman aged 50 to 60 with Graves' hyperthyroidism. The sample comprised blood. The genes are TRBV10-3 and TRBJ2-7, with a tentative D call TRBD1 (6 bases). CDR3 bases: TGTGCCATCAGTGTCGGGGAAAGGGGGGAGCAGTACTTC. Its protein is CAISVGERGEQYF.